These T cell receptor beta chains were read from a single sample in a study of siplizumab effects on memory and regulatory T cells. Only in-frame clones appear in the TCRdb table, and some are missing; sequencing was by immunoSEQ multiplex PCR. The sample yields about 110,000 clones, 92% seen once. The sequenced material came from CD4+ T cells sorted from blood. The receptors stem from a human donor in good health. The CDR3 runs from the conserved cysteine through the conserved F or W. D genes are given only for firm matches.

v_call	d_call	j_call	cdr3_aa	cdr3_nt
TRBV30	-	TRBJ2-7	CAWSPQKGEQYF	TGTGCCTGGAGTCCCCAGAAGGGCGAGCAGTACTTC
TRBV6-1	-	TRBJ1-5	CASTRAGLNQPQHF	TGTGCCAGCACCCGGGCAGGGCTCAATCAGCCCCAGCATTTT
TRBV2	-	TRBJ1-5	CASSENQRNQPQHF	TGTGCCAGCAGTGAGAATCAGCGCAATCAGCCCCAGCATTTT
TRBV6-5	TRBD1	TRBJ1-1	CASTPRGTERVEAFF	TGTGCCAGCACCCCCCGCGGGACAGAGCGAGTTGAAGCTTTCTTT
TRBV6-1	TRBD2	TRBJ2-7	CASSLSGGRNEQYF	TGTGCCAGCAGTCTAAGCGGGGGGCGGAACGAGCAGTACTTC
TRBV2	TRBD1	TRBJ1-5	CASKTGTNSNQPQHF	TGTGCCAGCAAGACAGGGACCAATAGCAATCAGCCCCAGCATTTT
TRBV19	-	TRBJ1-1	CASSPRGYRGTEAFF	TGTGCCAGTAGCCCCCGGGGTTACCGGGGCACTGAAGCTTTCTTT
TRBV9	TRBD1	TRBJ1-2	CASSVEGRGNGYTF	TGTGCCAGCAGCGTAGAGGGCAGGGGGAATGGCTACACCTTC
TRBV5-5	-	TRBJ2-6	CASSFPTDSRAKSGANVLTF	TGTGCCAGCAGCTTCCCCACGGACAGCAGGGCTAAATCTGGGGCCAACGTCCTGACTTTC
TRBV10-2	TRBD1	TRBJ2-7	CASRNSGGPTRSEQYF	TGCGCCAGCAGGAATTCAGGGGGACCTACAAGAAGCGAGCAGTACTTC